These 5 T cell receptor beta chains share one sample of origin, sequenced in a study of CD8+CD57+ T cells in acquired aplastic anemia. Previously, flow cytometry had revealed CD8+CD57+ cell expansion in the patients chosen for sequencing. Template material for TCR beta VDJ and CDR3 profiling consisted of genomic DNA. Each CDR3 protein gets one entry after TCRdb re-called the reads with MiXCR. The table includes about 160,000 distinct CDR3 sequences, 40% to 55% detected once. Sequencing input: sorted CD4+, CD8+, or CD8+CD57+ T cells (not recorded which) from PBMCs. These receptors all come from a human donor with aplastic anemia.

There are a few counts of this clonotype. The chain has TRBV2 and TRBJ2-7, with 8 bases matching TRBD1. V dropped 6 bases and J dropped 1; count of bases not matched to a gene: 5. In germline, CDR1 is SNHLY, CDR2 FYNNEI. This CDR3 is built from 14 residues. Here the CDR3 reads CASSRTGTSYEQYF. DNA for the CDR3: TGTGCCAGCAGCCGGACAGGGACTTCCTACGAGCAGTACTTC.

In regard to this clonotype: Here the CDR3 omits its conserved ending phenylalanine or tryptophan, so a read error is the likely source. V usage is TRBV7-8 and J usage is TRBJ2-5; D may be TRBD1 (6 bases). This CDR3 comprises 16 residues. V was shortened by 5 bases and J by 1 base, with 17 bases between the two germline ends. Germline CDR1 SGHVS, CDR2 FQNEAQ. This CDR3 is CASSGGVGAFQETQYL. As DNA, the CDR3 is TGTGCCAGCAGCGGCGGCGTGGGGGCCTTCCAAGAGACCCAGTACCTC.

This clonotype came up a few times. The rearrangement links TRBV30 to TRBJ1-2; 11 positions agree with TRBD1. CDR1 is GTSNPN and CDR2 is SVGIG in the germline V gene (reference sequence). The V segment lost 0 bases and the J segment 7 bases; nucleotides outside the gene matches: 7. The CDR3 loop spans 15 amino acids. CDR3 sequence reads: CAWSVAGQGAVGYTF. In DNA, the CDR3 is TGTGCCTGGAGTGTGGCCGGACAGGGGGCGGTTGGCTACACCTTC.

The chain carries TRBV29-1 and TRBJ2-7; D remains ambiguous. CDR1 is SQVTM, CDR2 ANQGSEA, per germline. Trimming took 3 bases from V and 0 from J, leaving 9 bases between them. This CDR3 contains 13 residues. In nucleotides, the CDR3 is TGCAGCGTTGAGTGGCCGAGCTCCTACGAGCAGTACTTC. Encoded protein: CSVEWPSSYEQYF.

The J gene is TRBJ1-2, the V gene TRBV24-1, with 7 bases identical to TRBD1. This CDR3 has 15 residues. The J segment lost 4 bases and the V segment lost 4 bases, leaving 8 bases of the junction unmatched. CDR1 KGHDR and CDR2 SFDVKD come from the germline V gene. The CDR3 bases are TGTGCCACCAGTGACTCGACAGGGCCGGGCTATGGCTACACCTTC. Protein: CATSDSTGPGYGYTF.